Reported below is one TCR beta chain. The germline V gene has CDR1 MDHEN and CDR2 SYDVKM. The CDR3 spans 15 residues. Trimming took 1 base from V and 8 from J, leaving 12 bases between them. The data derive from a study of identical twins. TCRdb fed the 5' RACE reads into MiXCR, producing one record per CDR3 protein. Among approximately 670,000 distinct CDR3 sequences listed, approximately 6.1% were seen once. The source material was naive T cells sorted from blood. This receptor was taken from a man younger than 35 in good health. The chain is built from TRBV28 and TRBJ1-6; D may be TRBD1 (5 bases). CDR3 protein: CASSLFLQEDSPLHF. As DNA, the CDR3 is TGTGCCAGCAGTTTATTTTTACAGGAGGATTCACCCCTCCACTTT.